This entry features one T cell receptor (beta chain) sequence. Its cognate antigen is unknown. There are 18 residues in the CDR3. CDR1 is GTSNPN and CDR2 is SVGIG in the germline V gene (reference sequence). The J segment lost 2 bases and the V segment lost 5 bases, leaving 10 bases of the junction unmatched. Conventional CD4+ T cells were sorted from blood as CD25-low CD127-high cells. Produced via immunoSEQ multiplex PCR; TCRdb's table is partial and in-frame only. The table includes about 34,000 clones, 70% to 80% detected once. This record comes from a study of regulatory and conventional T cells in RAG deficiency. Study-wide findings and caveats: Shorter CDR3s in all patient subsets; >90% Treg-Tconv overlap in Omenn. Omenn CD25-high CD127-low cells may be activated cells, not true Tregs.

Separately, the same data were catalogued under a study of regulatory T cells. Per that paper: Primers: 52 TRBV forward and 13 TRBJ reverse.

The source material was CD4+ effector T cells sorted from blood. The gene calls are TRBV30 and TRBJ2-6; 12 bases align to TRBD1. This clonotype originated in a human donor in good health. The CDR3 loop reads CAWAGTGGMNPGANVLTF. For the CDR3, the DNA is TGTGCCTGGGCCGGGACAGGGGGCATGAACCCTGGGGCCAACGTCCTGACTTTC.